This T cell receptor beta chain was sequenced during a study of blood T cell repertoires in COVID-19. Grouping used clinical history reported by participants in a survey and questionnaire. Sequencing was performed with immunoSEQ multiplex PCR; in TCRdb, only in-frame clones are kept and a portion is missing. The sample has under 150,000 clones, roughly 83% seen once. Germline V CDR1 and CDR2: LNHDA, SQIVND (reference sequence). The CDR3 runs 16 residues. The junction had 1 base not matched to a gene; V was cut back by 1 base and J by 2 bases. The clonotype was recovered from a man in his forties with acute COVID-19. The rearrangement links TRBV19 to TRBJ2-3, with 12 bases identical to TRBD2. The sample consisted of PBMCs or T cells enriched from blood (not recorded which). The CDR3 sequence is CASSIGLAGDTDTQYF. CDR3 coding DNA: TGTGCCAGTAGTATAGGACTAGCGGGGGACACAGATACGCAGTATTTT.